Listed below are T cell receptor beta chains from one sample, sequenced in a study of blood T cell repertoires in COVID-19. Clones were read by immunoSEQ multiplex PCR, and TCRdb kept only the in-frame ones, dropping some. The table has 120,000 or so clones, less than 85% seen once. The sequenced sample consisted of peripheral blood. These receptors were obtained from a woman of 80 years or more with acute or convalescent COVID-19. CDR3s include the opening cysteine and the closing phenylalanine or tryptophan. The D gene is left open where the match is weak. The size entry is marked missing in some rows and otherwise reads once, few, many or a size class.

TRBJ1-2,TRBD1,TRBV6-4,.,CASRARQGADSGYTF,TGTGCCAGCAGAGCTCGACAGGGGGCGGATAGTGGCTACACCTTC
TRBJ1-5,.,TRBV10-3,few,CAISGNSNQPQHF,TGTGCCATCTCAGGGAATAGCAATCAGCCCCAGCATTTT
TRBJ2-7,TRBD1,TRBV5-5,once,CASSFTGGSGEQYF,TGTGCCAGCAGCTTCACAGGGGGCTCGGGGGAGCAGTACTTC
TRBJ2-1,TRBD1,TRBV10-2,.,CASRTGGGEQFF,TGCGCCAGCAGAACAGGGGGTGGTGAGCAGTTCTTC
TRBJ1-6,.,TRBV7-2,once,CASSSRNSPLHF,TGTGCCAGCAGCTCCAGGAATTCACCCCTCCACTTT
TRBJ1-1,.,TRBV7-8,.,CASSLSGYGPGRNTEAFF,TGTGCCAGCAGCTTAAGCGGTTATGGCCCCGGAAGGAACACTGAAGCTTTCTTT
TRBJ2-3,.,TRBV20-1,.,CSASHSRDTQYF,TGCAGTGCTAGTCACAGCAGGGATACGCAGTATTTT
TRBJ1-4,.,TRBV7-8,.,CASSLVREKLFF,TGTGCCAGCAGCTTAGTGCGTGAGAAACTGTTTTTT
TRBJ2-2,.,TRBV4-2,.,CASSQDRGTGELFF,TGTGCCAGCAGCCAAGACAGGGGTACCGGGGAGCTGTTTTTT
TRBJ2-3,.,TRBV18,.,CASSVRGAAYTDTQYF,TGTGCCAGCTCCGTACGGGGGGCGGCGTACACAGATACGCAGTATTTT
TRBJ2-7,TRBD2,TRBV5-6,.,CASSLPGGYEQYF,TGTGCCAGCAGCTTGCCGGGGGGCTACGAGCAGTACTTC
TRBJ2-7,TRBD2,TRBV13,.,CASSPRPSGISNEQYF,TGTGCCAGCAGCCCCCGCCCTAGCGGGATAAGCAACGAGCAGTACTTC
TRBJ2-5,.,TRBV4-1,.,CASSQGGLAETQYF,TGCGCCAGCAGCCAAGGGGGACTGGCCGAGACCCAGTACTTC
TRBJ1-5,.,TRBV6-5,.,CASRERGNQPQHF,TGTGCCAGCAGGGAGCGGGGCAATCAGCCCCAGCATTTT
TRBJ2-7,TRBD1,TRBV5-1,once,CASSFGTGGWEQYF,TGCGCCAGCAGCTTCGGGACAGGGGGCTGGGAGCAGTACTTC
TRBJ2-5,.,TRBV19,.,CASSIIPNVQETQYF,TGTGCCAGTAGTATAATTCCTAACGTCCAAGAGACCCAGTACTTC
TRBJ2-7,.,TRBV5-4,few,CASSLSSLQGEYWTYEQYF,TGTGCCAGCAGCTTGTCGTCATTACAGGGTGAGTACTGGACCTACGAGCAGTACTTC
TRBJ2-7,.,TRBV4-2,.,CASSQEGSTPAAGEQYF,TGTGCCAGCAGCCAAGAAGGGTCGACCCCCGCGGCGGGCGAGCAGTACTTC
TRBJ1-2,TRBD1,TRBV7-2,.,CASSPGQDRGYTF,TGTGCCAGCAGTCCGGGACAGGATCGCGGCTACACCTTC
TRBJ1-4,.,TRBV6-5,.,CASKRGIGEKLFF,TGTGCCAGCAAGAGAGGGATAGGCGAAAAACTGTTTTTT
TRBJ2-1,TRBD2,TRBV30,.,CAWERGLSYNEQFF,TGTGCCTGGGAGCGGGGTCTTTCCTACAATGAGCAGTTCTTC
TRBJ1-3,.,TRBV3-1/TRBV3-2,.,CASGGQRSISGNTIYF,TGTGCCTCCGGAGGACAGCGCTCTATCTCTGGAAACACCATATATTTT
TRBJ1-2,.,TRBV3-1/TRBV3-2,.,CASSPTQGSYTF,TGTGCCAGCAGCCCAACTCAGGGAAGCTACACCTTC
TRBJ2-1,TRBD2,TRBV24-1,.,CATRASGRNEQFF,TGTGCCACCAGGGCTAGCGGGAGGAATGAGCAGTTCTTC
TRBJ1-1,.,TRBV27,.,CASSPTEGRAFF,TGTGCCAGCAGTCCGACGGAGGGAAGGGCTTTCTTT
TRBJ1-3,.,TRBV25-1,.,CASSEYRSTSGNTIYF,TGTGCCAGCAGTGAATATCGGAGCACTTCTGGAAACACCATATATTTT
TRBJ2-1,TRBD1,TRBV28,.,CASSLWGQGSYNEQFF,TGTGCCAGCAGTTTATGGGGACAGGGGTCCTACAATGAGCAGTTCTTC
TRBJ2-5,.,TRBV6-5,.,CASSRDTRETQYF,TGTGCCAGCAGTCGGGACACTCGGGAGACCCAGTACTTC
TRBJ1-4,TRBD1,TRBV27,.,CASADRDEKLFF,TGTGCCAGCGCGGACAGGGATGAAAAACTGTTTTTT
TRBJ1-1,.,TRBV18,.,CASSLDLTFGAFF,TGTGCCAGCTCACTTGATCTGACATTTGGAGCTTTCTTT
TRBJ2-1,.,TRBV6-5,few,CAWGLRNEQFF,TGTGCCTGGGGGCTACGGAATGAGCAGTTCTTC
TRBJ1-3,.,TRBV18,.,CASSSAGTAGNTIYF,TGTGCCAGCTCATCAGCCGGGACTGCTGGAAACACCATATATTTT
TRBJ2-1,.,TRBV5-4,.,CASSLALGKYNEQFF,TGTGCCAGCAGCTTGGCGCTTGGCAAATACAATGAGCAGTTCTTC
TRBJ2-3,.,TRBV7-2,.,CASRTGQAATQYF,TGTGCCAGCAGAACAGGGCAAGCTGCAACGCAGTATTTT
TRBJ2-3,.,TRBV10-1,.,CASTKEDTQYF,TGCGCCAGCACCAAAGAGGATACGCAGTATTTT
TRBJ1-2,TRBD1,TRBV5-4,.,CASRPQGAGGYTF,TGTGCCAGCAGGCCTCAGGGGGCGGGTGGCTACACCTTC
TRBJ2-1,TRBD2,TRBV7-2,.,CASSSSGSRNEQFF,TGTGCCAGCAGCTCTAGCGGGAGTAGGAATGAGCAGTTCTTC
TRBJ1-1,TRBD1,TRBV4-2,.,CASRTGGVMNTEAFF,TGTGCCAGCAGGACAGGGGGAGTCATGAACACTGAAGCTTTCTTT
TRBJ2-1,TRBD2,TRBV5-8,.,CASSLGEETSGSDEQFF,TGTGCCAGCAGCTTGGGGGAGGAGACTAGCGGGTCGGATGAGCAGTTCTTC
TRBJ2-5,.,TRBV9,.,CASSPLPGSQETQYF,TGTGCCAGCAGTCCTCTCCCCGGGAGCCAAGAGACCCAGTACTTC
TRBJ2-7,TRBD1,TRBV5-1,once,CASSAGTGGGEQYF,TGCGCCAGCAGCGCCGGGACAGGGGGGGGCGAGCAGTACTTC
TRBJ1-2,.,TRBV7-2,.,CASSLVTAANYGYTF,TGTGCCAGCAGCTTAGTTACAGCAGCTAACTATGGCTACACCTTC
TRBJ1-2,TRBD1,TRBV28,.,CASSSPTGGAKGYTF,TGTGCCAGCAGTTCACCAACAGGGGGCGCAAAAGGCTACACCTTC
TRBJ1-2,TRBD1,TRBV19,.,CASNPQGNYGYTF,TGTGCCAGTAACCCACAGGGGAACTATGGCTACACCTTC
TRBJ1-1,.,TRBV18,.,CASSRTGTLNTEAFF,TGTGCCAGCTCACGAACAGGCACCTTGAACACTGAAGCTTTCTTT